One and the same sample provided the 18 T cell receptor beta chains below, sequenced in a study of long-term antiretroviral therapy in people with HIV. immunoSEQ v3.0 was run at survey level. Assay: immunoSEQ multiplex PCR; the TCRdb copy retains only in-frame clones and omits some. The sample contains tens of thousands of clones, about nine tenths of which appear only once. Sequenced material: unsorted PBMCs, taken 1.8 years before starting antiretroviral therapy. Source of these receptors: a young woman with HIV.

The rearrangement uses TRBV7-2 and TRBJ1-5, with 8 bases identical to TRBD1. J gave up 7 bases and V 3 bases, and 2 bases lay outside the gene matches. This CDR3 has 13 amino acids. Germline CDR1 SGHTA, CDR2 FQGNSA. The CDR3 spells CASSFAGGQPQHF. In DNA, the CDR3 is TGTGCCAGCAGCTTTGCAGGGGGCCAGCCCCAGCATTTT.

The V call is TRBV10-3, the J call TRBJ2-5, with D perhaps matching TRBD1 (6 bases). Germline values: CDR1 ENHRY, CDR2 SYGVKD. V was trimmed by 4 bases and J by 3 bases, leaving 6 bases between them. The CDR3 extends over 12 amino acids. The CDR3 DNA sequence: TGTGCCATCAGTGGGACAGAAGAGACCCAGTACTTC. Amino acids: CAISGTEETQYF.

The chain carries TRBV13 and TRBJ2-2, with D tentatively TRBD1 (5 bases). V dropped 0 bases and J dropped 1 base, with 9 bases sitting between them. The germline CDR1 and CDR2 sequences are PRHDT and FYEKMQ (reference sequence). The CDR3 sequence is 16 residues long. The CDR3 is CASSLGRQMNTGELFF. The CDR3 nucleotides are TGTGCCAGCAGCTTAGGGAGACAGATGAACACCGGGGAGCTGTTTTTT.

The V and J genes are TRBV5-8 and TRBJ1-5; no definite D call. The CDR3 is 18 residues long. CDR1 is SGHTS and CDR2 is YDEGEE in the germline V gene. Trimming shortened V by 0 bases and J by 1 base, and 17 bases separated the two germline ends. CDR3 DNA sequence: TGTGCCAGCAGCTTGGTATATAGTCCGCTACGGAGCAATCAGCCCCAGCATTTT. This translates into CASSLVYSPLRSNQPQHF.

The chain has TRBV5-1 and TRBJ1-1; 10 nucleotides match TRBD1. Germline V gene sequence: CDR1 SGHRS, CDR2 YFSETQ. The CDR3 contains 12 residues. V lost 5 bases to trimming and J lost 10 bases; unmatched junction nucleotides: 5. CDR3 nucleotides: TGCGCCAGCAGACTGGGACAGGGGCCAGCTTTCTTT. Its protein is CASRLGQGPAFF.

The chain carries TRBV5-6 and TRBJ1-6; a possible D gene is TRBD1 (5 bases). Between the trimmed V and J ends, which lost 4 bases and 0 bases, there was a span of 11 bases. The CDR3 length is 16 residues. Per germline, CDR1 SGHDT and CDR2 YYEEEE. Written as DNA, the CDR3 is TGTGCCAGCAGCCAAGAGGGGCGCTCCTATAATTCACCCCTCCACTTT. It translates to CASSQEGRSYNSPLHF.

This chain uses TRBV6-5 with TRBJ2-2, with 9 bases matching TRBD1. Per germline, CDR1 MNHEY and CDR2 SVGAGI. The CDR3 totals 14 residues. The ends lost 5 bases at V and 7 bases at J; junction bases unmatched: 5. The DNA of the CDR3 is TGTGCCAGCAGTGGGGACAGGGTGAGCGGGGAGCTGTTTTTT. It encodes CASSGDRVSGELFF.

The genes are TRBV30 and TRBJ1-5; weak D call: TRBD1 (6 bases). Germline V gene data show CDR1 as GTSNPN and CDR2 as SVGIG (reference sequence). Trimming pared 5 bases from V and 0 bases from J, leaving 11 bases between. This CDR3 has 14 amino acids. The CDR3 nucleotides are TGTGCCTGGGGGAGGGACAATAGCAATCAGCCCCAGCATTTT. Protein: CAWGRDNSNQPQHF.

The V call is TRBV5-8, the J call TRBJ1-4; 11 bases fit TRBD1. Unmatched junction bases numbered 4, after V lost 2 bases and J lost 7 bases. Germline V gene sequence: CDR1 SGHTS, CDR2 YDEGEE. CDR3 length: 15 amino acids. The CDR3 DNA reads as TGTGCCAGCAGCTTACGGACAGGGGGCCTTGAAAAACTGTTTTTT. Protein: CASSLRTGGLEKLFF.

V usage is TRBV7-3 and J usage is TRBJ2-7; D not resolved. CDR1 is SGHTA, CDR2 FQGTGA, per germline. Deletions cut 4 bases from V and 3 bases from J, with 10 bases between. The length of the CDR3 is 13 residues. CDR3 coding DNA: TGTGCCAGCAGCTCCGGGCCGAGCTACGAGCAGTACTTC. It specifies CASSSGPSYEQYF.

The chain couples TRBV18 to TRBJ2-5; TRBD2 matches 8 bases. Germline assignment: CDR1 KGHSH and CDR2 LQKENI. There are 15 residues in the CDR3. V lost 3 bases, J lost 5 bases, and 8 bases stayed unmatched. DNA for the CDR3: TGTGCCAGCTCACCGAATCAAGCGGGGGCGGAGACCCAGTACTTC. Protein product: CASSPNQAGAETQYF.

CDR3 region: CASSLGTVTDTQYF. CDR3 bases: TGCGCCAGCAGCTTGGGGACGGTCACAGATACGCAGTATTTT. The chain couples TRBV5-1 to TRBJ2-3; D uncertain. The CDR3 sequence is 14 residues long. V shed 0 bases and J shed 2 bases, with 7 bases lying between them. CDR1 and CDR2 from the germline V gene are SGHRS and YFSETQ.

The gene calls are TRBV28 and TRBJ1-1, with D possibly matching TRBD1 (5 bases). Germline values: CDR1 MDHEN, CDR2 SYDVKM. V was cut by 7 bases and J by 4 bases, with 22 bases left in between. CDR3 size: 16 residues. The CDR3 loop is CASTPPTGGGSTEAFF. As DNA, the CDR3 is TGTGCCAGCACTCCACCGACGGGGGGGGGATCCACTGAAGCTTTCTTT.

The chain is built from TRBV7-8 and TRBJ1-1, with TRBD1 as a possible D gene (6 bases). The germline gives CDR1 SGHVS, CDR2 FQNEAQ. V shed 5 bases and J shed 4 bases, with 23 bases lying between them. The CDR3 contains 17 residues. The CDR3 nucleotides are TGTGCCAGCAGCCCCGGACAATTGGGGGCGCGGGGCACTGAAGCTTTCTTT. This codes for CASSPGQLGARGTEAFF.

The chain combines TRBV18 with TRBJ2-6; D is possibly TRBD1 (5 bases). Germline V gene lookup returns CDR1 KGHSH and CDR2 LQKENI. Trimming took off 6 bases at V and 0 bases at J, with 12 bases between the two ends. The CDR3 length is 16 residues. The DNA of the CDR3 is TGTGCCAGCTCGTCAGACAGAATCTCTGGGGCCAACGTCCTGACTTTC. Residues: CASSSDRISGANVLTF.

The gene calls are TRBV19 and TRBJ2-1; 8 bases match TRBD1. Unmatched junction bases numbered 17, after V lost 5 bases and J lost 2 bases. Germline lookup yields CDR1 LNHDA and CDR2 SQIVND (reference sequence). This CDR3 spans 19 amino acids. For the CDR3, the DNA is TGTGCCAGTAGTCCCCCCGAGTATCAGACAGGGGTACCCTACAATGAGCAGTTCTTC. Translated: CASSPPEYQTGVPYNEQFF.

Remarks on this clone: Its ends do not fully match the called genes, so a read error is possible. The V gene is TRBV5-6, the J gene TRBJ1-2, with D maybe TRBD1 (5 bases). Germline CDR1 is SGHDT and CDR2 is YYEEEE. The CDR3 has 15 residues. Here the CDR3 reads CASSLLESGFNGYTF. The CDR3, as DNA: TGTGCCAGCAGCTTGCTTGAGTCAGGGTTCAATGGGTACACCTTC.

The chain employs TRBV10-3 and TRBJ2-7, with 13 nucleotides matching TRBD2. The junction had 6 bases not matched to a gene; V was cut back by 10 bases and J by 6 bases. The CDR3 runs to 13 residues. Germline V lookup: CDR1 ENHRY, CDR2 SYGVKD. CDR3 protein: CATRLAGGREQYV. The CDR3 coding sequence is TGTGCCACCAGACTAGCGGGGGGTCGCGAGCAGTACGTC.